Each of the 15 T cell receptor beta chains below was sequenced from the same sample in a study of CXCR3-negative and CXCR3-positive naive CD8 T cells. In preparing the TRB cDNA libraries, 5' RACE with UMI labels was used. TCRdb re-called the 5' RACE reads and shows each CDR3 protein once, DNA omitted. Its listing shows tens of thousands of distinct CDR3 sequences. The source material was naive CXCR3- CD8+ T cells from blood. Regarding subset: CD45RO-CCR7+CD27+CD95- naive CD8+ T cells lacking CXCR3 (TNR3-). The receptor source for this set is a human donor in good health. Some clones in this sample may be carry-over from other donors' samples.

This sequence joins TRBV4-1 and TRBJ2-5; absent DNA, TCRdb's TRBD1 call cannot be checked. The CDR3 length is 15 residues. Germline V gene sequence: CDR1 MGHRA, CDR2 YSYEKL. The CDR3 here is CASSHSNRGQETQYF.

The V and J genes are TRBV12-3 or TRBV12-4 and TRBJ2-3; lacking DNA, the TRBD1 call made by TCRdb goes unchecked. The CDR3 is 14 amino acids. The CDR3 loop is CASTQFGGGDTQYF.

This rearrangement joins TRBV7-9 to TRBJ2-3; with no DNA, the TCRdb D assignment of TRBD1 cannot be verified. Looked up from germline, CDR1 is SEHNR and CDR2 is FQNEAQ (reference sequence). There are 17 residues in the CDR3. The CDR3 sequence: CASRRAPGAPLADTQYF.

The chain links TRBV6-5 to TRBJ2-3; TCRdb reports TRBD2, a call that lacks DNA to check it against. The CDR3 runs to 16 residues. Germline values: CDR1 MNHEY, CDR2 SVGAGI. The CDR3 sequence: CASSYNSGGYTDTQYF.

The rearrangement uses TRBV7-3 and TRBJ2-2. The CDR3 totals 14 residues. CDR1 and CDR2 (germline): SGHTA, FQGTGA. CDR3 sequence reads: CASSLLRNTGELFF. Together with reference TRBV7-3 and TRBJ2-2, the CDR3 gives the full variable domain: GAGVSQTPSNKVTEKGKYVELRCDPISGHTALYWYRQSLGQGPEFLIYFQGTGAADDSGLPNDRFFAVRPEGSVSTLKIQRTERGDSAVYLCASSLLRNTGELFFGEGSRLTVL.

This chain links TRBV4-1 with TRBJ2-3; TCRdb gives TRBD1 as the D gene, but with no DNA this cannot be confirmed. From germline, CDR1 is MGHRA and CDR2 YSYEKL. CDR3 length: 16 amino acids. The CDR3 loop is CASSLMGQGSTDTQYF.

This sequence joins TRBV28 and TRBJ1-6; the D call of TRBD1 rests on TCRdb alone, since no DNA is present to check it. CDR3 length: 14 amino acids. CDR1 is MDHEN, CDR2 SYDVKM, per germline. CDR3 protein: CASSFGQEDSPLHF.

The J gene is TRBJ1-2, the V gene TRBV29-1; there is no DNA to check the TCRdb D call of TRBD1. Germline loops: CDR1 SQVTM, CDR2 ANQGSEA. CDR3 length: 12 amino acids. This CDR3 reads CSGMDSCYGYTF.

The chain employs TRBV29-1 and TRBJ1-2; TCRdb's assignment of TRBD1 cannot be checked, as there is no DNA. Germline loops: CDR1 SQVTM, CDR2 ANQGSEA. CDR3 length: 14 residues. The CDR3 region is CSVEEQGLAYGYTF.

The chain recombines TRBV4-2 with TRBJ2-1; there is no DNA to check the TCRdb D call of TRBD2. Looked up from germline, CDR1 is LGHNA and CDR2 is YNFKEQ. This CDR3 contains 18 residues. The CDR3 reads CASSQDESGLASYNEQFF.

This rearrangement joins TRBV7-3 to TRBJ2-3; TCRdb proposes TRBD1, but this gene call is untestable without DNA. The CDR3 covers 15 residues. Per the germline V gene, CDR1 is SGHTA and CDR2 is FQGTGA. The CDR3 spells CASSPTGEITDTQYF.

The chain carries TRBV12-3 or TRBV12-4 and TRBJ2-2; there is no DNA to check the TCRdb D call of TRBD2. The CDR3 consists of 15 residues. The CDR3 sequence: CASTHLGRNTGELFF.

This rearrangement joins TRBV28 to TRBJ2-5; without DNA, the TCRdb call of TRBD1 cannot be checked. Germline CDR1 reads MDHEN; CDR2 reads SYDVKM. This CDR3 contains 13 residues. CDR3 in amino acids: CASSDRDSETQYF.

The chain couples TRBV27 to TRBJ2-5. In germline, CDR1 is MNHEY, CDR2 SMNVEV (reference sequence). This CDR3 is built from 13 residues. CDR3 sequence reads: CASSLLDKETQYF.

The chain is built from TRBV29-1 and TRBJ2-7; no DNA is available, so the TRBD2 call from TCRdb remains unchecked. The CDR3 is 14 residues long. Germline CDR1 and CDR2: SQVTM and ANQGSEA. The CDR3 reads CSVLLAGVRDEQYF.